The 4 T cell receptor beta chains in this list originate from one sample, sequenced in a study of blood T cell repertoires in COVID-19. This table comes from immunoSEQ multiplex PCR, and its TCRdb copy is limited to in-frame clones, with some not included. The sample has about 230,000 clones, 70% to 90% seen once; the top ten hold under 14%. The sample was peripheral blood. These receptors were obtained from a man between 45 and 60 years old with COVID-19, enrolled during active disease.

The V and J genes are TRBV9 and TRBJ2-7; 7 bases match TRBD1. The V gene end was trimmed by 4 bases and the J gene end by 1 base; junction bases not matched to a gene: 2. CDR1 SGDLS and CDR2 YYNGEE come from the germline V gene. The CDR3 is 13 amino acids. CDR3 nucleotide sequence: TGTGCCAGCAGCCCGGGACAGTCCTACGAGCAGTACTTC. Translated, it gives CASSPGQSYEQYF.

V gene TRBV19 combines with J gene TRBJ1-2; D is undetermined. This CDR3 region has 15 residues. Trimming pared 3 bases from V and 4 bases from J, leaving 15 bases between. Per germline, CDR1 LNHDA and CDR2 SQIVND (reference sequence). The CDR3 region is CASSIGPNGGYGYTF. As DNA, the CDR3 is TGTGCCAGTAGTATCGGACCGAACGGAGGCTATGGCTACACCTTC.

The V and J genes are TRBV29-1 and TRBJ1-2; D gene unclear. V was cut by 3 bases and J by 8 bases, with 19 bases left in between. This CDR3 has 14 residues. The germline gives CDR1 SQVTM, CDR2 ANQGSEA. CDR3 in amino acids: CSVDPSQRPEGYTF. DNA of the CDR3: TGCAGCGTTGATCCCTCACAGAGACCTGAGGGCTACACCTTC. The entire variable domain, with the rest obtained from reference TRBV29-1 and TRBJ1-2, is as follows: SAVISQKPSRDICQRGTSLTIQCQVDSQVTMMFWYRQQPGQSLTLIATANQGSEATYESGFVIDKFPISRPNLTFSTLTVSNMSPEDSSIYLCSVDPSQRPEGYTFGSGTRLTVV.

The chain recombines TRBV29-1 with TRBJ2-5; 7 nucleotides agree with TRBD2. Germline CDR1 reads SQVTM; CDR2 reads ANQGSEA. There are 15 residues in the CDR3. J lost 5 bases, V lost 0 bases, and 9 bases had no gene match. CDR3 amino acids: CSVEDGQRGWETQYF. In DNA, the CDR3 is TGCAGCGTTGAAGATGGCCAGCGGGGCTGGGAGACCCAGTACTTC.